This T cell receptor beta chain was found in a study of response to subunit inactivated influenza vaccine (dated by TCRdb to about 2018). At the level of the whole study: To follow how T cells responded to a trivalent subunit inactivated influenza vaccine, the researchers relied on deep quantitative profiling of the T cell receptor repertoire.

The receptor library was made with RT-PCR. Sequenced on an Illumina HiSeq 2500. TCRdb took the public reads, trimmed them with fastp at Q25, ran MiXCR for clone calling and kept in-frame beta chains. Entries are consolidated by CDR3 protein sequence, retaining the most common genes and DNA. This sample lists roughly 190,000 distinct CDR3 sequences; approximately 15% were detected once. Roughly 25% of the sample is taken by the ten largest. Reading the germline V gene (reference sequence) gives CDR1 SGHAT and CDR2 FQDESV. V loses 1 base at its end and J loses 2 bases; junction bases beyond the gene matches: 11. From the cysteine through the phenylalanine, the CDR3 covers 18 amino acids. The CDR3 DNA has 54 bases and is translated from base 1. This clonotype was observed a few times. What antigen it recognizes has not been identified. Base qualities are missing; no much larger clone stands one base away.

The investigation overall reported the following: According to the authors, only a limited number of new T cells may be recruited by each seasonal influenza vaccination.

The sequences come from CD8+ T cells sorted from PBMCs, collected 5 days after vaccination. This TCR was recovered from a man aged 45-60 years who received an inactivated influenza vaccine. Donor details come from another sample of the same person, matched by shared clones. In this chain, TRBV11-1 is recombined with TRBJ2-5; the central 9 bases match TRBD1. In nucleotide form, the sequence is TGTGCCAGCAGCTTAGTGGGGTCCGACAGGGGGTATCAAGAGACCCAGTACTTC. It is translated as CASSLVGSDRGYQETQYF.